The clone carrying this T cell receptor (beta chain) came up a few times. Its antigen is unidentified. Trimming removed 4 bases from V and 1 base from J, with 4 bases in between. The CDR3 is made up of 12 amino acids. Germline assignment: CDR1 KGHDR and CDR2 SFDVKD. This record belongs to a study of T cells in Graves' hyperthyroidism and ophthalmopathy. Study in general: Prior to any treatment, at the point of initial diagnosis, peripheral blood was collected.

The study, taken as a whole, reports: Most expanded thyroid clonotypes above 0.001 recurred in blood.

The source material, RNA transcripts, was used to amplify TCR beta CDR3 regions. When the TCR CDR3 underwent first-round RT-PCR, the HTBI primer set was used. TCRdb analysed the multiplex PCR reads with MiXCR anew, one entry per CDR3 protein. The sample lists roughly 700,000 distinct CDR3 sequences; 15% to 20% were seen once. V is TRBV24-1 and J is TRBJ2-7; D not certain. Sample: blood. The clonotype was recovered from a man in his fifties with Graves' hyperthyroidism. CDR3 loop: CATSEGSYEQYF. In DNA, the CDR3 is TGTGCCACCAGTGAAGGTTCCTACGAGCAGTACTTC.